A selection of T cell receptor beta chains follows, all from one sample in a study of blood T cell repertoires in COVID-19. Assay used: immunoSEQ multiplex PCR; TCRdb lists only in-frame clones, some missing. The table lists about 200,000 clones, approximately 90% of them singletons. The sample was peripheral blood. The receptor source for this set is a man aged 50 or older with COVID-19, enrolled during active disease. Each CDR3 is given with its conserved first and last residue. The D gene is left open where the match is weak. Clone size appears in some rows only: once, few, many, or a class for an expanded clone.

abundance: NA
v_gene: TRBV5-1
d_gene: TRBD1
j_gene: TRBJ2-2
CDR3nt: TGCGCCAGCAGCCCTGGGACAGGCGGTTTGAACACCGGGGAGCTGTTTTTT
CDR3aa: CASSPGTGGLNTGELFF

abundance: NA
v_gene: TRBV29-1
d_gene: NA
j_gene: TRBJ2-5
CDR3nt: TGCAGCGTTGGACAGATCCAAGAGACCCAGTACTTC
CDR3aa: CSVGQIQETQYF

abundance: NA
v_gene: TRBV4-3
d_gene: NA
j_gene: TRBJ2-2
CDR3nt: TGCGCCAGCAGCCACGCATTTAGCGAACCCGGGGAGCTGTTTTTT
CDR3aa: CASSHAFSEPGELFF

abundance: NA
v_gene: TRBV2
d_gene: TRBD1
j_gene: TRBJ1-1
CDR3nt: TGTGCCAGCAGTCGACAGGGGAACACTGAAGCTTTCTTT
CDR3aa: CASSRQGNTEAFF

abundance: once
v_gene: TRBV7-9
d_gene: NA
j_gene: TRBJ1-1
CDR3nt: TGTGCCAGCAGCTTAGTGGCCGATATGAACACTGAAGCTTTCTTT
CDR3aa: CASSLVADMNTEAFF

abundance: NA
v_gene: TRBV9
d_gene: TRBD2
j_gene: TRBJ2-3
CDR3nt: TGTGCCAGCAGCGTACTCCGGACTAGCGGGAGCAGCACAGATACGCAGTATTTT
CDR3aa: CASSVLRTSGSSTDTQYF

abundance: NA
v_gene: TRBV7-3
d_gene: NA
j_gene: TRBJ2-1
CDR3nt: TGTGCCAGCAGCTTAGGTAACCAAGGGGGCAATGAGCAGTTCTTC
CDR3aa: CASSLGNQGGNEQFF

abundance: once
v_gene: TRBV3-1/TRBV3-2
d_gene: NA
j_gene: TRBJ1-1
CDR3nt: TGTGCCAGCAGCCCACACCGGGGGTTTGGGGGAAGGTTGGAAGCTTTCTTT
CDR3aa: CASSPHRGFGGRLEAFF

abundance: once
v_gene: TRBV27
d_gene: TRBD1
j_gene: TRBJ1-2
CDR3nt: TGTGCCAGCAGGACTTGGGCCCGGGACAGGGATAACTATGGCTACACCTTC
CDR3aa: CASRTWARDRDNYGYTF

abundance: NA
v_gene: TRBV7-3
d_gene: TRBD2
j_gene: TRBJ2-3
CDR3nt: TGTGCCAGCAGCTTTAGCGGGACAGATACGCAGTATTTT
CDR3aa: CASSFSGTDTQYF

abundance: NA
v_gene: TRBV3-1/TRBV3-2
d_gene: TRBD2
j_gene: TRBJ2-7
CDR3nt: TGTGCCAGCGGCGAAAGGCTAGCGGGAGGATCCTACGAGCAGTACTTC
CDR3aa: CASGERLAGGSYEQYF

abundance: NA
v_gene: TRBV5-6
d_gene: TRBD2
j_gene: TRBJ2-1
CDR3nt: TGTGCCAGCAGCCCACGGAGAGGGAGGGCTGGCTACAATGAGCAGTTCTTC
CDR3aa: CASSPRRGRAGYNEQFF

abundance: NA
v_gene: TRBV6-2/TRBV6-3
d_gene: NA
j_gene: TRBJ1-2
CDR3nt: TGTGCCAGCAGTTACTCCAAGACACACTTAAACTATGGCTACACCTTC
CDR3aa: CASSYSKTHLNYGYTF

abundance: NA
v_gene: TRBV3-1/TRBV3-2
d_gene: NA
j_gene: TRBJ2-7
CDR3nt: TGTGCCAGCAGCCCGGGACTTGAATACGAGCAGTACTTC
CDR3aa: CASSPGLEYEQYF

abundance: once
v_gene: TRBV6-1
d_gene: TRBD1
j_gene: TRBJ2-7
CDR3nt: TGTGCCAGCAGACCTACGACAGGGGGCTACGAGCAGTACTTC
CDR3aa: CASRPTTGGYEQYF

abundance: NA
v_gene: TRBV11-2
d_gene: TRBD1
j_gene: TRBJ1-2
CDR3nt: TGTGCCAGCAGCTTAACCTCCAACAATCGGGACAGGAACTATGGCTACACCTTC
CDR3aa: CASSLTSNNRDRNYGYTF

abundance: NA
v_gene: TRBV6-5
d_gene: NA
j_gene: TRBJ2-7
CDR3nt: TGTGCCAGCAGTTACGGTCAGGGTGACTACGAGCAGTACTTC
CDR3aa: CASSYGQGDYEQYF

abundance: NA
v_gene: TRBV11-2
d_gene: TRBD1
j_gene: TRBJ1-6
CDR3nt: TGTGCCAGCAGCGGACAGGAGAATAATTCACCCCTCCACTTT
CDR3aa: CASSGQENNSPLHF

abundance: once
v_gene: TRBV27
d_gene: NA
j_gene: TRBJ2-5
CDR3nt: TGTGCCAGCAGGCCAGATCCCTGGGAGACCCAGTACTTC
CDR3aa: CASRPDPWETQYF

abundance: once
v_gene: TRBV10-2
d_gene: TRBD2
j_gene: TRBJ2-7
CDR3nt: TGCGCCAGCAGCCATAGCGGGAGAGGACCCTACGAGCAGTACTTC
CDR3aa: CASSHSGRGPYEQYF

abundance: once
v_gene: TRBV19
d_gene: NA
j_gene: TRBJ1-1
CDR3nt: TGTGCCAGTACCAGTATCAGCGCCTCGAACACTGAAGCTTTCTTT
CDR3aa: CASTSISASNTEAFF

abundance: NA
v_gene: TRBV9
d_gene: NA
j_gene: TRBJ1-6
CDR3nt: TGTGCCAGCAGCCCATGGGGCAGGGGCGTTGTTGGTTCACCCCTCCACTTT
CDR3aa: CASSPWGRGVVGSPLHF

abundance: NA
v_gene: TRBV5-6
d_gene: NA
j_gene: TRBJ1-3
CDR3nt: TGTGCCAGCAGCCGTACACAGGGTAACCCTTTATCTGGAAACACCATATATTTT
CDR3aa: CASSRTQGNPLSGNTIYF

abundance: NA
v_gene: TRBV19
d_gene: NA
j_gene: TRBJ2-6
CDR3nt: TGTGCCAGTAGTATTACTGCAGGCTCCTCTGGGGCCAACGTCCTGACTTTC
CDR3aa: CASSITAGSSGANVLTF

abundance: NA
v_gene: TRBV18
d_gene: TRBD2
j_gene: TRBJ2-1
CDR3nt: TGTGCCAGCTCACAATCTGGACTAGCGGGCAATGAGCAGTTCTTC
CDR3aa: CASSQSGLAGNEQFF

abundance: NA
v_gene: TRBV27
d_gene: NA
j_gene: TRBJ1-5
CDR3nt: TGTGCCAGCAGCGGCGGGAAGAACGGGCCCCAGCATTTT
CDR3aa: CASSGGKNGPQHF

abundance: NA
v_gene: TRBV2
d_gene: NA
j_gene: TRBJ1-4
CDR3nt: TGTGCCAGCAGTCGACAAGCAACTAATGAAAAACTGTTTTTT
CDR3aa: CASSRQATNEKLFF

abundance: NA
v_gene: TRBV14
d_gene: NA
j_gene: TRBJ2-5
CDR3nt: TGTGCCAGCAGCCACCTAAGAACTAGCTGGCAAGAGACCCAGTACTTC
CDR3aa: CASSHLRTSWQETQYF

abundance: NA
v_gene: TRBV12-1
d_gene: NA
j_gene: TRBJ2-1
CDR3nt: TGTGCCAGCAGCGACAGGAACAATGAGCAGTTCTTC
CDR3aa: CASSDRNNEQFF

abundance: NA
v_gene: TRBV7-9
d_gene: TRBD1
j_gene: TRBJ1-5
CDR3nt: TGTGCCAGCAGCCAGCACACTGGACAGGGGGATCAGCCCCAGCATTTT
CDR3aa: CASSQHTGQGDQPQHF

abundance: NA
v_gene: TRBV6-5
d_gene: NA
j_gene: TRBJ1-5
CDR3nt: TGTGCCAGCAGTCCACAGGGATTATATCAGCCCCAGCATTTT
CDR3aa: CASSPQGLYQPQHF

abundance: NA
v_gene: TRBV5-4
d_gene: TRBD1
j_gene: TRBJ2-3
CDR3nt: TGTGCCAGCAGCTTCCGGGACAGGGGAGGAGATACGCAGTATTTT
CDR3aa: CASSFRDRGGDTQYF

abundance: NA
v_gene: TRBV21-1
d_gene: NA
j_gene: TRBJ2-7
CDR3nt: TGTGCCACGGGACTAGCGGGCTACGAGCAGTACTTC
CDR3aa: CATGLAGYEQYF

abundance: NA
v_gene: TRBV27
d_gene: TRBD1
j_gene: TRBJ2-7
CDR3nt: TGTGCCAGCAGTTTAAGGGACAGGGAGACCTACGAGCAGTACTTC
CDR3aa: CASSLRDRETYEQYF

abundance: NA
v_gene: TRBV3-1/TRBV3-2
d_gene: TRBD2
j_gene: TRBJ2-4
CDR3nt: TGTGCCAGCAGCCAAGAGCGAAGCGGGGGGGACATTCAGTACTTC
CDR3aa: CASSQERSGGDIQYF

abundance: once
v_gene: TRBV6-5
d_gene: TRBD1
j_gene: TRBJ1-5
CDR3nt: TGTGCCAGCAGGACAGGGGCGGTCGATCAGCCCCAGCATTTT
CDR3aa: CASRTGAVDQPQHF

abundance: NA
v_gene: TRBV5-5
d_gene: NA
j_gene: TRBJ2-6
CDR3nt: TGTGCCAGCAGCTTGGAAATCGGCTCTGGGGCCAACGTCCTGACTTTC
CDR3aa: CASSLEIGSGANVLTF

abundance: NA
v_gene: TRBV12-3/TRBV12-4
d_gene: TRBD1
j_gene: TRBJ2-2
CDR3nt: TGTGCCAGCAGTTCGACAGGGCTCGGGGAGCTGTTTTTT
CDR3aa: CASSSTGLGELFF

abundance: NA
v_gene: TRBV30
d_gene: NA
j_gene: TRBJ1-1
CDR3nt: TGTGCCTGGTTCCGCCCCAGAGGGTTACTCCATGGGATGAACACTGAAGCTTTCTTT
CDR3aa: CAWFRPRGLLHGMNTEAFF

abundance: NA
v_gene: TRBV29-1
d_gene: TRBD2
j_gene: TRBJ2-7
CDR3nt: TGCAGCGTAGACGGACTAGCGGGGGACTACGAGCAGTACTTC
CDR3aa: CSVDGLAGDYEQYF

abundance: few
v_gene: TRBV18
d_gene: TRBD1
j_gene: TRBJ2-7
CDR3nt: TGTGCCAGCTCATCTGGACAGGGAGGTTTCTACGAGCAGTACTTC
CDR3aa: CASSSGQGGFYEQYF

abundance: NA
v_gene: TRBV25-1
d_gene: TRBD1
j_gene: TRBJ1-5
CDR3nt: TGTGCCAGCAGTGATAACAGGGGAGAAATTCAGCCCCAGCATTTT
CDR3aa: CASSDNRGEIQPQHF

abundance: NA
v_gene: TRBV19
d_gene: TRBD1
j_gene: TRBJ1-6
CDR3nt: TGTGCCAGTAGTGACAGGGGAAAGCCACCCCTCCACTTT
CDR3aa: CASSDRGKPPLHF